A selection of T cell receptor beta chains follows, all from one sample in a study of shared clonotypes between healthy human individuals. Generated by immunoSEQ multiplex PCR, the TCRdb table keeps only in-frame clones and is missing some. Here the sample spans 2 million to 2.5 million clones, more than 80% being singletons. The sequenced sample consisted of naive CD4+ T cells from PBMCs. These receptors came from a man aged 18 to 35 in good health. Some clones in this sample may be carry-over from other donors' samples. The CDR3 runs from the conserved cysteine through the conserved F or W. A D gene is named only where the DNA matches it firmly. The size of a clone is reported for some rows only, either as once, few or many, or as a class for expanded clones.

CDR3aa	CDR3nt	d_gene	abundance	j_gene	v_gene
CASSLVGASYNEQFF	TGTGCCAGCAGCTTAGTGGGGGCTTCGTACAATGAGCAGTTCTTC	-	-	TRBJ2-1	TRBV7-2
CASSKGVGARGYNEQFF	TGTGCCAGCAGCAAAGGAGTGGGGGCCAGAGGCTACAATGAGCAGTTCTTC	-	-	TRBJ2-1	TRBV21-1
CASSVLGGAGSYNEQFF	TGTGCCAGCAGCGTCCTGGGGGGTGCGGGATCCTACAATGAGCAGTTCTTC	-	-	TRBJ2-1	TRBV9
CASSPSSGNNQPQHF	TGTGCCAGCTCACCCTCATCGGGAAACAATCAGCCCCAGCATTTT	-	few	TRBJ1-5	TRBV18
CASSLGQGNQPQHF	TGTGCCAGCAGTTTGGGACAGGGCAATCAGCCCCAGCATTTT	TRBD1	few	TRBJ1-5	TRBV28
CSVVRVATGGDEQYF	TGCAGCGTTGTACGAGTAGCTACAGGGGGGGACGAGCAGTACTTC	-	-	TRBJ2-7	TRBV29-1
CASSRGLANTGELFF	TGTGCCAGCAGCCGAGGACTAGCGAACACCGGGGAGCTGTTTTTT	TRBD2	-	TRBJ2-2	TRBV7-3
CASRKSGGAAGETQYF	TGCGCCAGCAGAAAATCGGGCGGGGCCGCCGGGGAGACCCAGTACTTC	-	-	TRBJ2-5	TRBV5-1
CASSLGTAYNEQFF	TGTGCCAGCAGCTTAGGGACAGCTTACAATGAGCAGTTCTTC	-	-	TRBJ2-1	TRBV11-2
CASSLVSVPGELFF	TGTGCCAGCAGCTTAGTTTCCGTCCCCGGGGAGCTGTTTTTT	-	once	TRBJ2-2	TRBV7-2
CASSPTTGSSYNEQFF	TGTGCCAGCAGCCCAACCACTGGCAGCTCCTACAATGAGCAGTTCTTC	-	-	TRBJ2-1	TRBV5-4
CASSSLAAGELFF	TGCGCCAGCAGCTCGTTAGCGGCCGGGGAGCTGTTTTTT	-	-	TRBJ2-2	TRBV5-1
CASSLVVETQYF	TGTGCCAGCAGCTTAGTGGTTGAGACCCAGTACTTC	-	-	TRBJ2-5	TRBV7-2
CASSLGQGVADTQYF	TGCGCCAGCAGCCTGGGACAGGGGGTTGCAGATACGCAGTATTTT	TRBD1	-	TRBJ2-3	TRBV5-1
CAWSPDRVHTIYF	TGTGCCTGGAGTCCAGACAGGGTACACACCATATATTTT	TRBD1	-	TRBJ1-3	TRBV30
CAWSYPGTAQYF	TGTGCCTGGAGTTATCCTGGGACAGCGCAGTACTTC	TRBD1	-	TRBJ2-7	TRBV30
CASSLLGGTEAFF	TGTGCCAGCAGTTTACTGGGGGGCACTGAAGCTTTCTTT	-	-	TRBJ1-1	TRBV27
CASSLLGADGELFF	TGTGCCAGCAGCTTGCTGGGTGCGGACGGGGAGCTGTTTTTT	-	-	TRBJ2-2	TRBV7-2
CASSLFRGRNSEAFF	TGTGCCAGCAGCTTGTTTAGGGGGCGAAATAGTGAAGCTTTCTTT	TRBD1	-	TRBJ1-1	TRBV5-6
CASYRRAGGLETQYF	TGTGCCAGCTACCGTCGGGCGGGAGGGCTGGAGACCCAGTACTTC	TRBD2	-	TRBJ2-5	TRBV28
CASSEVAGWYNEQFF	TGTGCCAGCAGTGAAGTGGCGGGGTGGTACAATGAGCAGTTCTTC	-	once	TRBJ2-1	TRBV2
CASSPYSSYEQYF	TGTGCCAGCTCGCCATATAGCTCCTACGAGCAGTACTTC	-	once	TRBJ2-7	TRBV18
CASSGQGPGYTF	TGTGCCAGCAGTGGACAGGGGCCGGGCTACACCTTC	TRBD1	-	TRBJ1-2	TRBV25-1
CASGSRGGNTEAFF	TGTGCCAGCGGAAGTAGAGGGGGGAACACTGAAGCTTTCTTT	-	-	TRBJ1-1	TRBV28
CASNEQGAVGDTQYF	TGTGCCAGCAATGAACAGGGGGCCGTCGGAGATACGCAGTATTTT	TRBD1	-	TRBJ2-3	TRBV2
CASSFTSGYEQYF	TGTGCCAGCAGCTTTACTAGCGGTTACGAGCAGTACTTC	TRBD2	-	TRBJ2-7	TRBV7-3
CASSLLFSGTSGRNTQYF	TGTGCCAGCAGCCTTCTTTTCTCCGGGACTAGCGGGAGAAATACGCAGTATTTT	TRBD2	-	TRBJ2-3	TRBV27
CASIGQGAQGYTF	TGTGCCAGTATAGGACAGGGGGCGCAAGGCTACACCTTC	TRBD1	once	TRBJ1-2	TRBV19
CASSFAPGVLANIQYF	TGCGCCAGCAGCTTTGCCCCAGGGGTCCTGGCAAACATTCAGTACTTC	-	-	TRBJ2-4	TRBV5-1
CASSPRDRVLGGELFF	TGTGCCAGCAGCCCCCGGGACAGGGTATTGGGTGGGGAGCTGTTTTTT	TRBD1	-	TRBJ2-2	TRBV9
CASSISPAGREKLFF	TGTGCCAGTAGTATCTCCCCGGCAGGGAGGGAAAAACTGTTTTTT	-	-	TRBJ1-4	TRBV19
CSVEGQTETQYF	TGCAGCGTTGAGGGCCAGACAGAGACCCAGTACTTC	-	-	TRBJ2-5	TRBV29-1
CASSGPGSGPQETQYF	TGTGCCAGCAGTGGGCCGGGTTCGGGGCCTCAAGAGACCCAGTACTTC	-	-	TRBJ2-5	TRBV2
CASSQEISGRYEQYF	TGCGCCAGCAGCCAAGAGATTAGCGGGAGATACGAGCAGTACTTC	TRBD2	-	TRBJ2-7	TRBV4-1
CASSPTTTNEKLFF	TGTGCCAGCAGCCCGACGACAACTAATGAAAAACTGTTTTTT	-	-	TRBJ1-4	TRBV6-5
CASSHGLAGVLSTDTQYF	TGCGCCAGCAGCCATGGACTAGCGGGAGTCCTTAGCACAGATACGCAGTATTTT	TRBD2	-	TRBJ2-3	TRBV4-1
CASTQGPVLAKNIQYF	TGTGCCAGCACTCAAGGACCAGTCTTGGCCAAAAACATTCAGTACTTC	-	-	TRBJ2-4	TRBV2
CASSLGVGEAFF	TGTGCCAGCAGTTTAGGAGTGGGTGAAGCTTTCTTT	-	-	TRBJ1-1	TRBV27
CASRQGVNQPQHF	TGTGCCAGCAGACAGGGGGTTAATCAGCCCCAGCATTTT	TRBD1	-	TRBJ1-5	TRBV28
CASRTATFYGYTF	TGTGCCAGCAGGACAGCCACATTCTATGGCTACACCTTC	-	few	TRBJ1-2	TRBV28
CASRDAQQRSYEQYF	TGTGCCAGCAGGGACGCACAACAGCGTTCCTACGAGCAGTACTTC	-	once	TRBJ2-7	TRBV28
CSVGQHLGNIQYF	TGCAGCGTTGGCCAGCACTTAGGAAACATTCAGTACTTC	-	-	TRBJ2-4	TRBV29-1
CASSPGSKVTDTQYF	TGCGCCAGCAGCCCCGGCTCCAAGGTTACAGATACGCAGTATTTT	-	-	TRBJ2-3	TRBV5-1
CASSRWGHQPQHF	TGTGCCAGCTCCCGGTGGGGGCATCAGCCCCAGCATTTT	-	-	TRBJ1-5	TRBV5-6
CATSRDPSNYEQYF	TGTGCCACCAGCAGAGATCCATCTAACTACGAGCAGTACTTC	-	-	TRBJ2-7	TRBV15
CASSTWTSGQRFNEQFF	TGTGCCAGCAGCACCTGGACTAGCGGACAGCGTTTCAATGAGCAGTTCTTC	TRBD2	-	TRBJ2-1	TRBV7-2
CSAGTRETQYF	TGCAGCGCAGGGACTCGGGAGACCCAGTACTTC	-	-	TRBJ2-5	TRBV29-1
CSAKGGYTF	TGCAGTGCTAAGGGGGGCTACACCTTC	-	-	TRBJ1-2	TRBV20-1
CASTRGQGLGETQYF	TGTGCCAGCACCCGAGGGCAGGGGTTGGGAGAGACCCAGTACTTC	-	-	TRBJ2-5	TRBV5-4